The source of this TCR beta chain is a study of T cell responses to AZD1222 COVID-19 vaccine. V was clipped by 1 base and J by 10 bases, with 17 bases between them. CDR1 and CDR2 from the germline V gene are SGHNT and YYREEE (reference sequence). CDR3 size: 14 residues. Measured with immunoSEQ multiplex PCR; TCRdb has only the in-frame clones, and not every one. Of under 200,000 clones detected, more than 80% appear once; the ten largest clones hold roughly 4%. Sequencing was performed on peripheral blood, taken 28 days after the second dose of the MenACWY control vaccine. The chain couples TRBV5-4 to TRBJ1-2; maybe TRBD1 (6 bases). The origin of this receptor is an adult who received the MenACWY meningococcal vaccine as a control. CDR3 sequence reads: CASSLQGTPEVYTF. The CDR3 nucleotides are TGTGCCAGCAGCTTGCAGGGGACACCGGAGGTCTACACCTTC. Filled out from reference TRBV5-4 and TRBJ1-2, the complete variable domain reads ETGVTQSPTHLIKTRGQQVTLRCSSQSGHNTVSWYQQALGQGPQFIFQYYREEENGRGNFPPRFSGLQFPNYSSELNVNALELDDSALYLCASSLQGTPEVYTFGSGTRLTVV.